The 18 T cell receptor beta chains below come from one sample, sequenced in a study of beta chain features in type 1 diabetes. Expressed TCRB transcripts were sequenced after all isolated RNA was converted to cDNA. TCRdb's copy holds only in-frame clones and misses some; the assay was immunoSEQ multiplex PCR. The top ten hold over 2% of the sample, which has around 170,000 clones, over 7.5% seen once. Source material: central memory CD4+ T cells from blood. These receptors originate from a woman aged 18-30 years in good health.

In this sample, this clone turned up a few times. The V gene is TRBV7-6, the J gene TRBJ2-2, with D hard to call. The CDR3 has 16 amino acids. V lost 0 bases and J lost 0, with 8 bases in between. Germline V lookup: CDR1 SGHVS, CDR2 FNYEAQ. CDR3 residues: CASSLAPGANTGELFF. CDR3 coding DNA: TGTGCCAGCAGCTTAGCGCCGGGTGCGAACACCGGGGAGCTGTTTTTT.

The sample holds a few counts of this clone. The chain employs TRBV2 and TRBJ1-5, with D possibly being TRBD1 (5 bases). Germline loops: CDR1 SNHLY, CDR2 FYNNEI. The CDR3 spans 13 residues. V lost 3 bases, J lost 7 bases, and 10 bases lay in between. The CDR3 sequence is CASSDRELQPQHF. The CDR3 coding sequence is TGTGCCAGCAGTGACAGGGAACTACAGCCCCAGCATTTT.

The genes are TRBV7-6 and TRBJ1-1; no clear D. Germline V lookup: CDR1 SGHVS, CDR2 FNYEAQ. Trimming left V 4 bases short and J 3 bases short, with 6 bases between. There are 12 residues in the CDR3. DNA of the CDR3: TGTGCCAGCAGCTCAGAGGACACTGAAGCTTTCTTT. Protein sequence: CASSSEDTEAFF.

CDR3 in DNA: TGTGCCAGCAGCGAGGACCTCGGGGGGTCCTACGAGCAGTACTTC. It codes for CASSEDLGGSYEQYF. This chain joins TRBV25-1 and TRBJ2-7; 7 bases agree with TRBD2. Germline V gene data show CDR1 as MGHDK and CDR2 as SYGVNS. With V trimmed by 6 bases and J by 1 base, 9 bases remained unmatched. The CDR3 totals 15 residues.

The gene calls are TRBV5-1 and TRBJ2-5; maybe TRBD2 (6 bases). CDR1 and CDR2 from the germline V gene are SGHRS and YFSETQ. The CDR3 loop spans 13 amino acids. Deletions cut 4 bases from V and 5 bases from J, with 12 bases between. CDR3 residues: CASSAGPAETQYF. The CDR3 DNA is TGCGCCAGCAGCGCGGGACCGGCGGAGACCCAGTACTTC.

The CDR3 reads CASSERTSGGTDTQYF. The CDR3 coding sequence is TGTGCCAGCAGCGAACGGACTAGCGGGGGCACAGATACGCAGTATTTT. The chain has TRBV21-1 and TRBJ2-3; the D call in the table, TRBD2, was not verified against the DNA. TRBV21-1 has pseudogene status. There are 16 residues in the CDR3.

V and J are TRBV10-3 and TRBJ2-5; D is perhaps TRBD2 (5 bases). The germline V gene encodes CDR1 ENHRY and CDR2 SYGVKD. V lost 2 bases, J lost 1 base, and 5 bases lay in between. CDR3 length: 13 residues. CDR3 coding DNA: TGTGCCATCAGTGAGGCGGGCCAAGAGACCCAGTACTTC. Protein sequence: CAISEAGQETQYF.

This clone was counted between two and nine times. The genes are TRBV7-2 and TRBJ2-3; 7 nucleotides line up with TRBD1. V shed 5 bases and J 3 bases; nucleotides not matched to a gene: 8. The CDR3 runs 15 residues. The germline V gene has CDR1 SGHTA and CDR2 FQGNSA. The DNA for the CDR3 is TGTGCCAGCAGCGGCTACAGGGGTACTACAGATACGCAGTATTTT. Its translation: CASSGYRGTTDTQYF.

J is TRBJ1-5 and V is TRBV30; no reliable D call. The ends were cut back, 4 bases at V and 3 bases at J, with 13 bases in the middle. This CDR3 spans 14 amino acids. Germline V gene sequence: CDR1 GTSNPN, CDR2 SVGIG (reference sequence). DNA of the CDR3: TGTGCCTGGAATGAACGGGAGTACAATCAGCCCCAGCATTTT. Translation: CAWNEREYNQPQHF. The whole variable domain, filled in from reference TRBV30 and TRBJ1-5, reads SQTIHQWPATLVQPVGSPLSLECTVEGTSNPNLYWYRQAAGRGLQLLFYSVGIGQISSEVPQNLSASRPQDRQFILSSKKLLLSDSGFYLCAWNEREYNQPQHFGDGTRLSIL.

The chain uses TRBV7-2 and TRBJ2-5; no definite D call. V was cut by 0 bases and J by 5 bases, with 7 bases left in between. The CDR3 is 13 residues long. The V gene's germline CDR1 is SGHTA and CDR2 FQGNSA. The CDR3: CASSLALRETQYF. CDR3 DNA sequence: TGTGCCAGCAGCTTAGCCCTCCGGGAGACCCAGTACTTC. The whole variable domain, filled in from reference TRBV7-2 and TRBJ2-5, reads GAGVSQSPSNKVTEKGKDVELRCDPISGHTALYWYRQSLGQGLEFLIYFQGNSAPDKSGLPSDRFSAERTGGSVSTLTIQRTQQEDSAVYLCASSLALRETQYFGPGTRLLVL.

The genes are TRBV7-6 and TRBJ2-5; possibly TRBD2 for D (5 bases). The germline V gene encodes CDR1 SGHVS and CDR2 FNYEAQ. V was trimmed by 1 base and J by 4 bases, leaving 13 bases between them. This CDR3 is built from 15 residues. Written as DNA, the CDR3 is TGTGCCAGCAGCTTAGGGGGTGGAGGAGCAGAGACCCAGTACTTC. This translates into CASSLGGGGAETQYF.

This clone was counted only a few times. The CDR3, as DNA: TGTGCCAGCAGTTATGGACAGGGAAACACCATATATTTT. Amino acids: CASSYGQGNTIYF. The chain is built from TRBV6-6 and TRBJ1-3, with D possibly being TRBD1 (6 bases). V shed 3 bases and J shed 4 bases, with 7 bases lying between them. This CDR3 region has 13 residues. Germline V CDR1 and CDR2: MNHNY, SVGAGI (reference sequence).

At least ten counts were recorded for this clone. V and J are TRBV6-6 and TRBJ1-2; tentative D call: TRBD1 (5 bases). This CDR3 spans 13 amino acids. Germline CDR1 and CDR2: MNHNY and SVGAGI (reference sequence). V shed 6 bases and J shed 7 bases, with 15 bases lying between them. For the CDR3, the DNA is TGTGCCAGCAGCGTCCAGGGTCAGGGTGGCTACACCTTC. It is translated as CASSVQGQGGYTF.

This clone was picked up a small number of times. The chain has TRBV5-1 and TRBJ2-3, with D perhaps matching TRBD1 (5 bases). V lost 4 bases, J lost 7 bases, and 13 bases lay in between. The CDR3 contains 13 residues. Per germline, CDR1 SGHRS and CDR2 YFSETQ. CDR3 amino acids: CASSPRDLNTQYF. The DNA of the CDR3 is TGCGCCAGCAGCCCCAGGGATTTGAATACGCAGTATTTT.

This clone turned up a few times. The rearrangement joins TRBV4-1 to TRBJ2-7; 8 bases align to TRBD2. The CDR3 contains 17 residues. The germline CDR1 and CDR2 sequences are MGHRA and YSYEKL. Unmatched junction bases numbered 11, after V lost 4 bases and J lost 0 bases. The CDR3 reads CASSPAAGVFSSYEQYF. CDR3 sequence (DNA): TGCGCCAGCAGCCCGGCAGCGGGGGTTTTTAGCTCCTACGAGCAGTACTTC.

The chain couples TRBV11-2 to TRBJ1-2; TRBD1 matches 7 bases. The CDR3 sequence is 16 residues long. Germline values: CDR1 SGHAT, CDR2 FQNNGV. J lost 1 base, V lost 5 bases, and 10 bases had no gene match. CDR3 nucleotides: TGTGCCAGCAGCAAAAAGACAGGGCGGGATAACTATGGCTACACCTTC. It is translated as CASSKKTGRDNYGYTF.

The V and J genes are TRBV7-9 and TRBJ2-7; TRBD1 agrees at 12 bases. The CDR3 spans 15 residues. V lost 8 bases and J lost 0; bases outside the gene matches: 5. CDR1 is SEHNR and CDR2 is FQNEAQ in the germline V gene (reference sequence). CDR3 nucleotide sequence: TGTGCCAGCGGGACAGGGGGCTCCAGCTCCTACGAGCAGTACTTC. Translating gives CASGTGGSSSYEQYF.

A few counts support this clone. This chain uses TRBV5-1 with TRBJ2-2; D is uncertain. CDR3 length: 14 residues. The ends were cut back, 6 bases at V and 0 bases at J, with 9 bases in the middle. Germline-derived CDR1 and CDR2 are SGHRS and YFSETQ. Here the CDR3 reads CASTVGSNTGELFF. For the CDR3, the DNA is TGCGCCAGCACGGTCGGGTCGAACACCGGGGAGCTGTTTTTT.